One T cell receptor beta chain is described in this entry. The antigen remains undetermined. Germline values: CDR1 MGHDK, CDR2 SYGVNS. V shed 1 base and J shed 6 bases, with 13 bases lying between them. The CDR3 spans 14 residues. The table came from immunoSEQ multiplex PCR; TCRdb's copy has only in-frame clones and leaves some out. Of under 25,000 clones detected, 70% to 90% appear once; the ten largest clones hold about 1.3%. The sample belongs to a study of T cells in narcolepsy. Study outcomes and limitations: Comparing one patient's CSF and blood CD4+ clonotypes highlighted HCRT- and TRIB2-specific autoreactive clonotypes.

Material for sequencing was CD45RA- memory CD4+ T cells from PBMCs. V usage is TRBV25-1 and J usage is TRBJ2-7; D is possibly TRBD1 or TRBD2 (5 bases each). The clonotype comes from a human donor with narcolepsy. CDR3 DNA: TGTGCCAGCAGTGAATCGTGGGACCGCTCCGAGCAGTACTTC. Its translation: CASSESWDRSEQYF.